There are many counts of the clone carrying this T cell receptor beta chain. This sample was taken from a study of blood T cells in healthy people across ages. Primers used in a second PCR of roughly 7 to 11 cycles were a sample-barcoded 5' primer and a J-beta primer mix. TCRdb ran MiXCR on the 5' RACE reads and lists one entry per CDR3 protein. The sample lists approximately 680,000 distinct CDR3 sequences; roughly 30% were seen once. Germline CDR1 and CDR2: MNHEY and SVGAGI. CDR3 length equals 15 residues. The V end was cut by 8 bases, the J end by 11 bases, with 27 bases between. The source material was blood. This rearrangement joins TRBV6-5 to TRBJ2-5; D is tentatively TRBD1 or TRBD2 (6 bases each). The receptor was derived from a woman aged 80 or over in good health. The CDR3 region is CASSVEPGLYTGQYF. In DNA, the CDR3 is TGTGCCAGCTCAGTAGAGCCGGGACTGTACACAGGGCAGTACTTC.